This is a list of T cell receptor beta chains from one sample in a study of PD-1 blockade in classical Hodgkin lymphoma. TCRdb keeps only in-frame clones here, not all; method: immunoSEQ multiplex PCR. The table shows 30,000 or so clones, with approximately 90% occurring only once. This material consisted of CD4+ T cells from blood, taken at baseline. The receptors were sampled from a human donor with classical Hodgkin lymphoma. CDR3s include the opening cysteine and the closing phenylalanine or tryptophan. A D gene is named only where the DNA matches it firmly. Clone size is stated in some rows and not others, as once, few, many or a class when expanded.

size,J,V,D,DNA,CDR3
-,TRBJ1-4,TRBV10-3,-,TGTGCCATAGGGTGGGCAACTAATGAAAAACTGTTTTTT,CAIGWATNEKLFF
once,TRBJ2-7,TRBV10-3,-,TGTGCCATCAGTCCCGGGACCGCCTCCTACGAGCAGTACTTC,CAISPGTASYEQYF
-,TRBJ2-4,TRBV29-1,-,TGCAGCGTTGTATATACTCACATTCAGTACTTC,CSVVYTHIQYF
-,TRBJ2-2,TRBV7-7,TRBD1,TGTGCCAGCAGCTCGGACAGGGGAACCGGGGAGCTGTTTTTT,CASSSDRGTGELFF
-,TRBJ1-1,TRBV15,-,TGTGCCACCAGCAGCCGGGCCCTCTTGGGGGACACTGAAGCTTTCTTT,CATSSRALLGDTEAFF
-,TRBJ1-1,TRBV5-1,-,TGCGCCAGCAGCCTAAGGGGGGCCCCGAACACTGAAGCTTTCTTT,CASSLRGAPNTEAFF
-,TRBJ2-3,TRBV9,-,TGTGCCAGCAGCGTAGAGGGTCGGCGGGACACAGATACGCAGTATTTT,CASSVEGRRDTDTQYF
once,TRBJ2-5,TRBV19,-,TGTGCCAGTAGTATCGGTCTGCCCCCGGAGACCCAGTACTTC,CASSIGLPPETQYF
-,TRBJ1-1,TRBV7-2,-,TGTGCCAGCAGCCCCTCTCGAATTACTGAAGCTTTCTTT,CASSPSRITEAFF
-,TRBJ2-3,TRBV5-4,TRBD2,TGTGCCAGCAGCTTAGCGGGAGGTTCCTCGGATACGCAGTATTTT,CASSLAGGSSDTQYF
-,TRBJ1-6,TRBV30,-,TGTGCCTGGAGCGGACAAAATAATTCACCCCTCCACTTT,CAWSGQNNSPLHF
-,TRBJ2-5,TRBV30,TRBD2,TGTGCCTGGAAGGCTAGCGGGAGTAGGGCCCAAGAGACCCAGTACTTC,CAWKASGSRAQETQYF
-,TRBJ1-1,TRBV21-1,-,TGTGCCAGCAGCAAATGCCCCCCCGGTAGGAACACTGAAGCTTTCTTT,CASSKCPPGRNTEAFF
-,TRBJ1-1,TRBV19,-,TGTGCCACCCGGACACCTTCCACTGAAGCTTTCTTT,CATRTPSTEAFF
-,TRBJ1-4,TRBV27,TRBD1,TGTGCCAGCAGTTTATGGGGACAGGGTAATGAAAAACTGTTTTTT,CASSLWGQGNEKLFF
-,TRBJ2-7,TRBV7-6,-,TGTGCCAGCAGCTTAGTGGGCTACGAGCAGTACTTC,CASSLVGYEQYF
-,TRBJ2-1,TRBV19,-,TGTGCCAGTAGTATCGACAGGATTACAGAGCAGTTCTTC,CASSIDRITEQFF
-,TRBJ2-5,TRBV28,-,TGTGCCAGCAGTTTCCACGGTGGGGAGACCCAGTACTTC,CASSFHGGETQYF
-,TRBJ1-4,TRBV27,-,TGTGCCAGCAGTCCCTGGGGTAGGGCCGTTAATGAAAAACTGTTTTTT,CASSPWGRAVNEKLFF
-,TRBJ1-4,TRBV28,TRBD1,TGTGCCAGCGCCCCGGCCGGGACAGGGGCCCTTCGGCTGTTTTTT,CASAPAGTGALRLFF
-,TRBJ2-7,TRBV27,TRBD1,TGTGCCAGCAGTCCCGGACAGGGAATTTATTCCGAGCAGTACTTC,CASSPGQGIYSEQYF
-,TRBJ2-5,TRBV7-2,-,TGTGCCAGCAGCGCTCGTGGGTGGGAGACCCAGTACTTC,CASSARGWETQYF
-,TRBJ2-7,TRBV10-3,-,TGTGCCATCAGTACGACTTCCTCCGAGCAGTACTTC,CAISTTSSEQYF
-,TRBJ1-2,TRBV30,-,TGTGCCTGGGTAGGAGGGGACTCTAACTATGGCTACACCTTC,CAWVGGDSNYGYTF
-,TRBJ2-1,TRBV4-1,TRBD1,TGCGCCAGCAGCCAGAAGGGGGCTTATGAGCAGTTCTTC,CASSQKGAYEQFF
-,TRBJ2-3,TRBV6-1,-,TGTGCCAGCACGCGTTCCCCGGCGACAGATACGCAGTATTTT,CASTRSPATDTQYF
-,TRBJ2-4,TRBV10-3,-,TGTGCCATCAGTGAGGGTCTTGGGGACATTCAGTACTTC,CAISEGLGDIQYF
-,TRBJ1-3,TRBV5-6,-,TGTGCCAGCAGCTTTGGTTCGGCGTCTCTAGGAAACACCATATATTTT,CASSFGSASLGNTIYF
-,TRBJ2-1,TRBV5-1,TRBD2,TGCGCCAGCAGCTCAGGACTAGCGGATTACAATGAGCAGTTCTTC,CASSSGLADYNEQFF
-,TRBJ2-3,TRBV28,-,TGTGCCAGCAGTTTATCGCGGCTAGCGCAAACAGATACGCAGTATTTT,CASSLSRLAQTDTQYF
-,TRBJ2-1,TRBV7-9,-,TGTGCCAGCAGCCCCCCGTACAGAATGGGGAATGAGCAGTTCTTC,CASSPPYRMGNEQFF
-,TRBJ2-2,TRBV4-1,-,TGCGCCAGCAGCCACCAAGGGTCAGGGCAGAACACCGGGGAGCTGTTTTTT,CASSHQGSGQNTGELFF
once,TRBJ2-7,TRBV19,-,TGTGCCAGTAGTATACCGGCGGGACCCCAAGGCGAGCAGTACTTC,CASSIPAGPQGEQYF
once,TRBJ2-3,TRBV5-4,TRBD2,TGTGCCAGCAGCTGGGGGAGGGGACCTAGCACAGATACGCAGTATTTT,CASSWGRGPSTDTQYF
few,TRBJ1-1,TRBV11-2,-,TGTGCCAGCAGCTCACTCAGGGCGTACACTGAAGCTTTCTTT,CASSSLRAYTEAFF
-,TRBJ2-3,TRBV15,-,TGTGCCACCAGCAACCGACTAGGCACAGATACGCAGTATTTT,CATSNRLGTDTQYF
-,TRBJ1-1,TRBV19,TRBD1,TGTGCCAGTAGTGTTACAGGGGCGAACACTGAAGCTTTCTTT,CASSVTGANTEAFF
-,TRBJ1-2,TRBV27,-,TGTGCCAGCACCTCGGGTTTAAGCGGCAACTATGGCTACACCTTC,CASTSGLSGNYGYTF
-,TRBJ2-5,TRBV6-6,-,TGTGCCACCGCCCAGGGGCAAGAGACCCAGTACTTC,CATAQGQETQYF
-,TRBJ1-1,TRBV6-6,TRBD1,TGTGCCTCTCTTGACAGGGTGGAGAACACTGAAGCTTTCTTT,CASLDRVENTEAFF